This T cell receptor beta chain was recovered during a study of cytomegalovirus exposure and HLA in healthy donors. The study's findings and limits: A later analysis showed HLA-associated TCR beta chains outstripping equally common others in clonal expansion.

The V and J ends lost 5 bases and 9 bases, in that order; junction bases with no gene match: 8. This CDR3 spans 14 amino acids. Germline V lookup: CDR1 LNHDA, CDR2 SQIVND (reference sequence). About this clone itself: Its matching antigen is unknown.

The PCR was carried out with 60 Vbeta primers and 13 Jbeta primers. The table came from immunoSEQ multiplex PCR; TCRdb's copy has only in-frame clones and leaves some out. The top ten hold approximately 3.9% of the sample, which has 100,000 or so clones, around 85% seen once. Sequences were obtained from PBMCs. The genes are TRBV19 and TRBJ1-1; 11 bases fit TRBD1. The source is a man in his thirties or forties in good health and CMV-seronegative. Here the CDR3 reads CASSPNGQGAKAFF. CDR3 coding DNA: TGTGCCAGTAGTCCGAACGGACAGGGGGCTAAAGCTTTCTTT.